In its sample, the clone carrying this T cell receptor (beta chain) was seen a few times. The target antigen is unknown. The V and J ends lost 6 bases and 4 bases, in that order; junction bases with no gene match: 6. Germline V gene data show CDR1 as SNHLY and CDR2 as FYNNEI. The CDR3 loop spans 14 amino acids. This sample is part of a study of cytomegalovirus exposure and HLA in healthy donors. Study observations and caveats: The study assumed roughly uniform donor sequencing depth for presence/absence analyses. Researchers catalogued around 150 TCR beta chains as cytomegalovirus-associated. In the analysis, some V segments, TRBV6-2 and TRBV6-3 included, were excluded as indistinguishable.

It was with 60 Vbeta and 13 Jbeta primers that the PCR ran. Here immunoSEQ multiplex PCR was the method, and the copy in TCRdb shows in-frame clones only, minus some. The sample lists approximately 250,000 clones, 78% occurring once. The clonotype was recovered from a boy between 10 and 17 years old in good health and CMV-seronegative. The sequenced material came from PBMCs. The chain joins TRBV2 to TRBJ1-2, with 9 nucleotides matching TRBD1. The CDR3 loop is CASSLTGGAYGYTF. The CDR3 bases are TGTGCCAGCAGCCTGACAGGGGGGGCCTATGGCTACACCTTC.